The 32 T cell receptor beta chains reported below all come from one sample, sequenced in a study of identical twins. Each CDR3 protein gets one entry after TCRdb re-called the 5' RACE reads with MiXCR. This table holds roughly 260,000 distinct CDR3 sequences, roughly 13% found once. The sample consisted of memory (CD45RO+) T cells sorted from blood. The receptors shown here come from a young woman in good health.

CDR3 bases: TGCAGCGTTGAGGCGGGACAAGGAACAGATACGCAGTATTTT. Translating gives CSVEAGQGTDTQYF. This chain joins TRBV29-1 and TRBJ2-3; D possibly uses TRBD1 or TRBD2 (6 bases each). The CDR3 totals 14 residues. Germline CDR1 SQVTM, CDR2 ANQGSEA. Trimming cost V 3 bases and J 3 bases, with 13 bases left between them.

The chain links TRBV10-3 to TRBJ2-7, with D perhaps matching TRBD2 (5 bases). Trimming took off 8 bases at V and 6 bases at J, with 14 bases between the two ends. This CDR3 spans 12 amino acids. Per the germline V gene, CDR1 is ENHRY and CDR2 is SYGVKD. In DNA, the CDR3 is TGTGCCATCTCAGACTACCCCTCCGAGCAGTACTTC. Translated: CAISDYPSEQYF.

In its sample, this clonotype was seen a few times. This chain connects TRBV19 to TRBJ2-3, with a possible D match to TRBD1 (6 bases). V lost 5 bases and J 1 base, leaving 13 bases between the germline ends. The germline CDR1 and CDR2 sequences are LNHDA and SQIVND (reference sequence). This CDR3 has 15 residues. The CDR3 coding sequence is TGTGCCAGTAGTCCACAGGGAAGGGGCACAGATACGCAGTATTTT. This codes for CASSPQGRGTDTQYF.

This clonotype was seen repeatedly, ten times or more. This chain links TRBV3-1 with TRBJ1-1; D gene unclear. Trimming took off 7 bases at V and 5 bases at J, with 20 bases between the two ends. Germline V gene lookup returns CDR1 LGHDT and CDR2 YNNKEL (reference sequence). The CDR3 length is 15 residues. The DNA of the CDR3 is TGTGCCAGCATTTCCGCGGGTAGCGGGAGAACTGAAGCTTTCTTT. Its protein product is CASISAGSGRTEAFF.

The rearrangement joins TRBV5-1 to TRBJ2-1; D gene ambiguous. The germline CDR1 and CDR2 sequences are SGHRS and YFSETQ. V was clipped by 1 base and J by 10 bases, with 6 bases between them. The CDR3 has 11 amino acids. CDR3 nucleotide sequence: TGCGCCAGCAGCTTGAGCCGCGAGCAGTTCTTC. This encodes CASSLSREQFF.

J is TRBJ2-3 and V is TRBV3-1; D possibly uses TRBD1 or TRBD2 (5 bases each). Germline CDR1 reads LGHDT; CDR2 reads YNNKEL (reference sequence). The CDR3 totals 16 residues. Trimming took off 3 bases at V and 2 bases at J, with 15 bases between the two ends. This CDR3 reads CASSHYPRETTDTQYF. The CDR3 bases are TGTGCCAGCAGCCATTACCCCAGGGAGACCACAGATACGCAGTATTTT.

J is TRBJ2-3 and V is TRBV6-1; TRBD2 aligns across 8 bases. Per germline, CDR1 MNHNS and CDR2 SASEGT. The CDR3 runs to 14 residues. V lost 6 bases and J lost 8; bases outside the gene matches: 10. CDR3 DNA sequence: TGTGCCAGCAGCCCCCGGGGGGGCGTTATTACGCAGTATTTT. Translating gives CASSPRGGVITQYF.

The chain couples TRBV6-2 or TRBV6-3 to TRBJ2-3; 9 positions match TRBD2. Germline values: CDR1 MNHEY, CDR2 SVGEGT. This CDR3 spans 19 amino acids. J was trimmed by 2 bases and V by 4 bases; bases with no gene match: 16. The CDR3 region is CASSSDTSGRGGYTDTQYF. In DNA, the CDR3 is TGTGCCAGCAGTTCCGATACGTCGGGGCGGGGGGGTTACACAGATACGCAGTATTTT.

This clonotype turned up a few times. CDR3 bases: TGCGGCGGCTTGCTTTCGGGAGATACGCAGTATTTT. This gives the protein CGGLLSGDTQYF. The J gene is TRBJ2-3, the V gene TRBV29-1, with no clear D. The CDR3 is made up of 12 amino acids. Germline assignment: CDR1 SQVTM and CDR2 ANQGSEA.

This clonotype showed up just a few times. The chain employs TRBV6-1 and TRBJ1-4, with D uncertain. Germline V gives CDR1 MNHNS, CDR2 SASEGT. The CDR3 has 13 amino acids. The V end was cut by 5 bases, the J end by 4 bases, with 8 bases between. The CDR3 nucleotides read TGTGCCAGCAGTCGGCGGGTTAATGAAAAACTGTTTTTT. It specifies CASSRRVNEKLFF.

The rearrangement uses TRBV6-2 or TRBV6-3 and TRBJ2-3; the match to TRBD2 covers 13 bases. J lost 6 bases, V lost 6 bases, and 6 bases had no gene match. The CDR3 loop spans 15 amino acids. Germline-derived CDR1 and CDR2 are MNHEY and SVGEGT. DNA of the CDR3: TGTGCCAGCAGCCCTACTAGCGGGGGGGCCGATACGCAGTATTTT. It codes for CASSPTSGGADTQYF.

The gene calls are TRBV30 and TRBJ2-2, with D maybe TRBD1 (5 bases). The CDR3 runs to 11 residues. Deletions cut 4 bases from V and 7 bases from J, with 7 bases between. Germline V gene lookup returns CDR1 GTSNPN and CDR2 SVGIG (reference sequence). The CDR3 sequence is CAWKGNGELFF. Here the CDR3 DNA reads TGTGCCTGGAAGGGGAACGGGGAGCTGTTTTTT.

V gene TRBV12-3 or TRBV12-4 combines with J gene TRBJ2-5; D tentatively fits TRBD1 or TRBD2 (6 bases each). The ends were cut back, 5 bases at V and 6 bases at J, with 13 bases in the middle. The CDR3 runs 13 residues. The CDR3 DNA reads TGTGCCAGCAGTCTCTGGGGGGCCCAGACCCAGTACTTC. This sequence encodes CASSLWGAQTQYF.

The chain is built from TRBV5-1 and TRBJ2-1; TRBD1 matches 8 bases. Germline CDR1 is SGHRS and CDR2 is YFSETQ. J gave up 7 bases and V 0 bases, and 3 bases lay outside the gene matches. The CDR3 totals 14 residues. CDR3 nucleotides: TGCGCCAGCAGCTTGGGGACAGGGATTAATGAGCAGTTCTTC. Translating it yields CASSLGTGINEQFF. The full variable domain, its missing parts supplied by reference TRBV5-1 and TRBJ2-1, is KAGVTQTPRYLIKTRGQQVTLSCSPISGHRSVSWYQQTPGQGLQFLFEYFSETQRNKGNFPGRFSGRQFSNSRSEMNVSTLELGDSALYLCASSLGTGINEQFFGPGTRLTVL.

The CDR3 region has the DNA TGTGCCAGCAGCTTAGTCAGGTTGGGACAGGGTTACGACACTGAAGCTTTCTTT. Translation gives CASSLVRLGQGYDTEAFF. This chain connects TRBV11-1 to TRBJ1-1; 9 positions match TRBD1. Germline V gene data show CDR1 as SGHAT and CDR2 as FQDESV (reference sequence). CDR3 size: 18 residues. Trimming took 1 base from V and 3 from J; bases not matched to a gene: 12.

This clonotype showed up just a few times. The chain has TRBV6-5 and TRBJ1-6; tentative D call: TRBD1 (5 bases). V gave up 2 bases and J gave up 4 bases, with 9 bases separating them. CDR1 and CDR2 from the germline V gene are MNHEY and SVGAGI. This CDR3 comprises 15 residues. The CDR3 region is CASSYRQIYNSPLHF. For the CDR3, the DNA is TGTGCCAGCAGTTACCGACAGATTTATAATTCACCCCTCCACTTT.

V gene TRBV6-4 combines with J gene TRBJ1-1; the D is unclear. V was trimmed by 4 bases and J by 1 base, leaving 10 bases between them. CDR1 is MRHNA, CDR2 SNTAGT, per germline. CDR3 length: 14 amino acids. This CDR3 reads CASSVGLWNTEAFF. In DNA, the CDR3 is TGTGCCAGCAGTGTGGGGTTGTGGAACACTGAAGCTTTCTTT.

With respect to this clonotype: One junction end disagrees with the germline gene, perhaps due to a read error. The genes are TRBV18 and TRBJ2-3, with D perhaps matching TRBD1 (6 bases). From germline, CDR1 is KGHSH and CDR2 LQKENI. The CDR3 has 18 residues. The CDR3: CVSSPWPLGAGSTDTQYF. In DNA form, the CDR3 reads TGTGTCAGCTCACCATGGCCGTTGGGGGCCGGTAGCACAGATACGCAGTATTTT.

J is TRBJ1-3 and V is TRBV15, with D hard to call. Germline V gene sequence: CDR1 LNHNV, CDR2 YYDKDF (reference sequence). The ends were cut back, 1 base at V and 7 bases at J, with 14 bases in the middle. The CDR3 totals 15 residues. CDR3 amino acids: CATSRVEAPSNTIYF. Here the CDR3 DNA reads TGTGCCACCAGCAGAGTAGAGGCCCCAAGCAACACCATATATTTT.

This clonotype was picked up many times. This chain connects TRBV12-3 or TRBV12-4 to TRBJ1-3; D perhaps matches TRBD1 (6 bases). V gave up 5 bases and J gave up 1 base, with 12 bases separating them. There are 15 residues in the CDR3. CDR3 sequence reads: CASSPTGLSGNTIYF. In DNA form, the CDR3 reads TGTGCCAGCAGTCCTACAGGGCTTTCTGGAAACACCATATATTTT.

This clonotype was found a few times. This chain connects TRBV6-5 to TRBJ1-4, with 7 bases lining up with TRBD1. Unmatched junction bases numbered 3, after V lost 0 bases and J lost 8 bases. Germline values: CDR1 MNHEY, CDR2 SVGAGI. The CDR3 length is 14 residues. CDR3 in amino acids: CASSYSTGKEKLFF. The CDR3 DNA sequence: TGTGCCAGCAGTTACTCGACAGGGAAGGAAAAACTGTTTTTT.

The sample holds many counts of this clonotype. V usage is TRBV7-9 and J usage is TRBJ2-7; 8 bases agree with TRBD2. Germline-derived CDR1 and CDR2 are SEHNR and FQNEAQ (reference sequence). The CDR3 is made up of 14 amino acids. Unmatched junction bases numbered 5, after V lost 3 bases and J lost 4 bases. The CDR3 sequence: CASSLGGGMYEQYF. CDR3 DNA: TGTGCCAGCAGCTTGGGCGGGGGGATGTACGAGCAGTACTTC.

At least ten counts were recorded for this clonotype. The V gene is TRBV3-1, the J gene TRBJ2-7; no reliable D call. The germline V and J ends were trimmed by 0 bases and 2 bases, with 8 bases remaining between them. Per the germline V gene, CDR1 is LGHDT and CDR2 is YNNKEL (reference sequence). This CDR3 spans 14 amino acids. The CDR3 sequence is CASSQEVSPYEQYF. The CDR3 DNA is TGTGCCAGCAGCCAAGAGGTTAGCCCCTACGAGCAGTACTTC.

The chain recombines TRBV5-1 with TRBJ2-2; D remains unclear. With 0 bases removed from V and 6 bases from J, the gap between germline ends came to 6 bases. Germline V gene lookup returns CDR1 SGHRS and CDR2 YFSETQ. This CDR3 has 13 residues. CDR3 nucleotide sequence: TGCGCCAGCAGCTTGGGTATATCCGGGGAGCTGTTTTTT. Translated: CASSLGISGELFF. The variable domain in full, completed from reference TRBV5-1 and TRBJ2-2, reads KAGVTQTPRYLIKTRGQQVTLSCSPISGHRSVSWYQQTPGQGLQFLFEYFSETQRNKGNFPGRFSGRQFSNSRSEMNVSTLELGDSALYLCASSLGISGELFFGEGSRLTVL.

There are many counts of this clonotype. In DNA, the CDR3 is TGTGCCACCCTAGCGGGAGAGGGGGTCGGCACAGATACGCAGTATTTT. It specifies CATLAGEGVGTDTQYF. The chain joins TRBV10-3 to TRBJ2-3; TRBD2 agrees at 10 bases. CDR1 is ENHRY and CDR2 is SYGVKD in the germline V gene. J was trimmed by 1 base and V by 10 bases; bases with no gene match: 11. The CDR3 sequence is 16 residues long.

The J gene is TRBJ2-7, the V gene TRBV20-1; a possible D gene is TRBD2 (6 bases). The V end lost 3 bases, the J end lost 3 bases, and 9 bases lay between the germline ends. The CDR3 runs to 12 residues. Looked up from germline, CDR1 is DFQATT and CDR2 is SNEGSKA (reference sequence). The CDR3 sequence: CSARRDLYEQYF. CDR3 in DNA: TGCAGTGCTAGGCGGGACCTCTACGAGCAGTACTTC.

This clonotype was seen many times. The chain couples TRBV14 to TRBJ2-5; 7 positions match TRBD1. V shed 4 bases and J 5 bases; nucleotides not matched to a gene: 10. The germline gives CDR1 SGHDN, CDR2 FVKESK. The CDR3 has 15 residues. CDR3 in DNA: TGTGCCAGCAGCCTTCAAAGGGGGCGCTTTGAGACCCAGTACTTC. The encoded protein is CASSLQRGRFETQYF.

This clonotype was seen only a few times. The chain recombines TRBV5-1 with TRBJ1-1, with D possibly being TRBD1 (5 bases). In germline, CDR1 is SGHRS, CDR2 YFSETQ. The CDR3 extends over 16 amino acids. Trimming took off 0 bases at V and 0 bases at J, with 12 bases between the two ends. This CDR3 reads CASSLAPDSLNTEAFF. In DNA, the CDR3 is TGCGCCAGCAGCTTGGCTCCTGACAGCCTGAACACTGAAGCTTTCTTT.

The rearrangement uses TRBV10-3 and TRBJ2-7, with D hard to call. CDR3 length: 14 amino acids. V lost 3 bases and J lost 0, with 9 bases in between. From germline, CDR1 is ENHRY and CDR2 SYGVKD. CDR3 in amino acids: CAISEWTDSYEQYF. In nucleotides, the CDR3 is TGTGCCATCAGTGAATGGACGGACTCCTACGAGCAGTACTTC.

The rearrangement links TRBV7-9 to TRBJ1-1, with D perhaps TRBD1 (6 bases). Deletions cut 5 bases from V and 10 bases from J, with 14 bases between. This CDR3 spans 12 amino acids. Germline V lookup: CDR1 SEHNR, CDR2 FQNEAQ (reference sequence). The CDR3 is CASSPLTGSAFF. The CDR3 coding sequence is TGTGCCAGCAGCCCCCTAACAGGGTCAGCTTTCTTT.

CDR3 DNA sequence: TGTGCCAGCACACAGGGTCGTGGAGGCACTGAAGCTTTCTTT. This translates into CASTQGRGGTEAFF. V usage is TRBV2 and J usage is TRBJ1-1, with D possibly TRBD1 on 6 matching bases. The CDR3 totals 14 residues. The germline V gene has CDR1 SNHLY and CDR2 FYNNEI. Trimming removed 7 bases at V and 4 bases at J, with 16 bases between.

In DNA, the CDR3 is TGCGCCAGCAGCCCCGGGACAATGGCCGGGGAGCTGTTTTTT. Translation: CASSPGTMAGELFF. The chain uses TRBV5-1 and TRBJ2-2; a possible D gene is TRBD1 (6 bases). The germline gives CDR1 SGHRS, CDR2 YFSETQ. V shed 4 bases and J shed 6 bases, with 13 bases lying between them. The CDR3 has 14 amino acids.